This TCR beta chain was sequenced for a study of spatial heterogeneity in lung cancer (dated 2019 in TCRdb). Regarding the complete study: Donors were some 70 patients with early-stage, untreated non-small cell lung cancer from the lung TRACERx cohort. Nonsynonymous mutation counts, determined by whole-exome sequencing of tumor tissue, were related to TCR repertoire features. In non-small cell lung cancer, the study quantitatively compared TCR alpha and beta repertoires across several tumor regions, matched nontumor lung, and blood. Beta-chain transcripts were consistently detected in greater numbers than alpha-chain transcripts, which likely reflected higher beta-chain transcript abundance. Follow-up PBMC samples were sequenced whenever available, with the median time to follow-up being two to three years after resection. Both alpha and beta chains were TCR-sequenced in approximately 200 tumor regions, some 64 matched nontumor lung samples and 45 to 60 PBMC samples obtained at surgery. In the raw uncorrected reads, each unique combination of TCR and UMI appeared on average more than ten times. The full study reports these points: Additional single-cell paired TCR alpha and beta sequencing was considered necessary to confirm, at a functional level, the hypothesis that regional TCRs recognize regional mutations. Only 13 to 15 patients were included in the comparisons of baseline and follow-up blood repertoires. Ubiquitous expanded tumor TCRs showed up in blood more often at tumor resection than at routine follow-up.

This clonotype was picked up many times. The target of this receptor is not known. Per-base quality was not reported, and no clone a single base away is much larger than it. The time point label of this sample denotes: blood at routine non-recurrence follow-up after resection. TCR sequencing used whole RNA extracted from tumor and nontumor lung tissue, or from cryopreserved PBMC samples, without cell sorting. Patients were selected for TCR sequencing only if sufficient RNA was available from at least two tumor regions. The library was obtained by 5' RACE. The listed sequencing device is NextSeq 500. The TCR library protocol attached a unique molecular identifier to each TCR cDNA molecule to allow correction of PCR and sequencing errors. Per the original workflow: TCR identification, UMI-based error correction and CDR3 extraction were all carried out with Decombinator tools. TCRs above a frequency of 2 per 1,000, corresponding to the top 1% of the tumor frequency distribution, were defined as expanded. Each repertoire was subsampled 100 times to 5,000 TCRs, after which Renyi diversity was computed with the R vegan package. CDR3 similarity networks were constructed using string-kernel similarity of amino acid triplets, with links drawn between CDR3s whose pairwise similarity was above 0.82. TCRdb passed the public sequencing reads through fastp at Q25 and MiXCR, retaining productive beta sequences. CDR3 protein sequences are deduplicated, and each keeps its most common genes and DNA. TCRdb assigned the V and J calls; the authors' analysis was not used. The table for this sample lists more than 25,000 distinct CDR3 sequences; about 5.3% of them were counted only once. Jointly, the top ten make up around 24% of the sample.

V sheds 1 base and J sheds 5 bases, leaving 15 bases between their ends. The CDR3 holds 15 amino acids from the cysteine to the phenylalanine. Kept here is only the CDR3 DNA, which spans 45 bases and is read in frame from base 1. The clonotype originates from a female donor with early-stage non-small cell lung cancer. The chain was built from TRBV12-3 or TRBV12-4 and TRBJ2-7; the D segment could be TRBD1, given 5 matching bases. This sample comprised PBMCs, obtained at follow-up. The nucleotides are TGTGCCAGCAGTTTAGTGGGGCCCCGAAGGGACGAGCAGTACTTC. It codes for CASSLVGPRRDEQYF.